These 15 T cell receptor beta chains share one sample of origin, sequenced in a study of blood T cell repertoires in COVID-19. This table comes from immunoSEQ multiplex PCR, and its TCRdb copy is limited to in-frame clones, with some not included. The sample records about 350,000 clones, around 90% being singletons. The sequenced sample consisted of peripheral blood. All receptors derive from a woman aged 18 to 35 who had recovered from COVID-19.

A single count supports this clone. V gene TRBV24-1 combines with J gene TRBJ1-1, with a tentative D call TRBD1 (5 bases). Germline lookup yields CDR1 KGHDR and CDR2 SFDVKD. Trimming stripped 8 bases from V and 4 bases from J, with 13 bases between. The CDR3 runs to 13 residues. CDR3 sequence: CATKSGASTEAFF. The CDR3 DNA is TGTGCCACCAAAAGCGGGGCGAGCACTGAAGCTTTCTTT.

In DNA, the CDR3 is TGCGCCAGCAGTCTCTGGGGCGGGAAGCCAGATACGCAGTATTTT. This gives the protein CASSLWGGKPDTQYF. The genes are TRBV23-1 and TRBJ2-3, with D perhaps TRBD2 (6 bases). Being an ORF, TRBV23-1 has a function that is uncertain. Trimming cost V 4 bases and J 4 bases, with 15 bases left between them. The length of the CDR3 is 15 residues.

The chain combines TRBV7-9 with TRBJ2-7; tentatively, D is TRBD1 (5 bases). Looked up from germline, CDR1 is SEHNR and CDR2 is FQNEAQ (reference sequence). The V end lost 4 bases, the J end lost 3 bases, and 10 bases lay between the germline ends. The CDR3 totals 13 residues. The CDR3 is CASSSRQSYEQYV. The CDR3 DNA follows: TGTGCCAGCAGCTCCAGACAGAGCTACGAGCAGTACGTC.

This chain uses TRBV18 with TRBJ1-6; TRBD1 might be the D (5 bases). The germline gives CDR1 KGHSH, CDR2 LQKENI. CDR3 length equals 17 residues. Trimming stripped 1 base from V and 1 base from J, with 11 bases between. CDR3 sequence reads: CASSPRRDESYNSPLHF. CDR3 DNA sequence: TGTGCCAGCTCACCACGCAGGGATGAATCCTATAATTCACCCCTCCACTTT.

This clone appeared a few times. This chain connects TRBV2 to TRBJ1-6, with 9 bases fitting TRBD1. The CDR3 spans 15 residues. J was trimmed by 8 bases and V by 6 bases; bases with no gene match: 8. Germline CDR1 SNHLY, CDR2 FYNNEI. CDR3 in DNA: TGTGCCAGCAGGGTTAACAGGGGGCTCGATTCACCCCTCCACTTT. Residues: CASRVNRGLDSPLHF.

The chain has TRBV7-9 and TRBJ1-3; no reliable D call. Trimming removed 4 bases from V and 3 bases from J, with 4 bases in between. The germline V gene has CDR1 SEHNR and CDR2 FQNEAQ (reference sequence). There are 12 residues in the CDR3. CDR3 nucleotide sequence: TGTGCCAGCAGCTACAGTGGAAACACCATATATTTT. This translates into CASSYSGNTIYF.

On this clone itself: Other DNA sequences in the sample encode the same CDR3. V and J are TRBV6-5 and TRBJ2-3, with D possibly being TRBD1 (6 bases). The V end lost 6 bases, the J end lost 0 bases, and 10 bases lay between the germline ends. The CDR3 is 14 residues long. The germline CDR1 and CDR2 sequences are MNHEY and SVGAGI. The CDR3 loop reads CASSRGQSTDTQYF. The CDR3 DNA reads TGTGCCAGCAGCCGAGGACAGAGCACAGATACGCAGTATTTT.

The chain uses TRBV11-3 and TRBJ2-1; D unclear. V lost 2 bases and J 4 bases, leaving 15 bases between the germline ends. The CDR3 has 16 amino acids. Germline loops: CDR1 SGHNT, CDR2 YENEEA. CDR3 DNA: TGTGCCAGCAGCTTAAATCTGGCAGTATCGTACAATGAGCAGTTCTTC. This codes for CASSLNLAVSYNEQFF.

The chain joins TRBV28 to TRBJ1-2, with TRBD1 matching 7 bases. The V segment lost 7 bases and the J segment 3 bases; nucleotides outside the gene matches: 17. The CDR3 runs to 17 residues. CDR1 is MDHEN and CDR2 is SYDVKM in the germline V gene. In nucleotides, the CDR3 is TGTGCCAGCACCGCTGGGACAGTGACTCGAGTGGACTATGGCTACACCTTC. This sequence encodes CASTAGTVTRVDYGYTF.

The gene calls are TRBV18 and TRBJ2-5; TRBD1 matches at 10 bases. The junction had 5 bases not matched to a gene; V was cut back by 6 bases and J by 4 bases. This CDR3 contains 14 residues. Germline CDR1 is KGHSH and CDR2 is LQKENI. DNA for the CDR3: TGTGCCAGCTCGTCGACAGGGGGCCGAGAGACCCAGTACTTC. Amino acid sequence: CASSSTGGRETQYF.

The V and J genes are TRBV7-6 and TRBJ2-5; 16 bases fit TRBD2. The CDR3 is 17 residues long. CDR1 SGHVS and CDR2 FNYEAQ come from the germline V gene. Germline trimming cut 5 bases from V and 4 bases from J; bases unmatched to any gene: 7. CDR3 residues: CASSQGLAGGRLETQYF. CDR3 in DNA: TGTGCCAGCAGCCAGGGACTAGCGGGAGGGAGACTAGAGACCCAGTACTTC.

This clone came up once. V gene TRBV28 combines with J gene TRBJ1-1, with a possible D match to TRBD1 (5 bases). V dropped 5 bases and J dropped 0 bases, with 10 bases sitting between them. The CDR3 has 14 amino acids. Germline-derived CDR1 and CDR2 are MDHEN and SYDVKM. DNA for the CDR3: TGTGCCAGCAGTCCAACAGGTCTGAACACTGAAGCTTTCTTT. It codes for CASSPTGLNTEAFF.

CDR3 residues: CASSTRVLTSGPSTDTQYF. CDR3 bases: TGTGCCAGCAGTACCAGGGTTTTGACTAGCGGACCTAGCACAGATACGCAGTATTTT. V usage is TRBV6-2 or TRBV6-3 and J usage is TRBJ2-3; 9 bases match TRBD2. This CDR3 region has 19 residues. Per germline, CDR1 MNHEY and CDR2 SVGEGT. J gave up 0 bases and V 5 bases, and 15 bases lay outside the gene matches.

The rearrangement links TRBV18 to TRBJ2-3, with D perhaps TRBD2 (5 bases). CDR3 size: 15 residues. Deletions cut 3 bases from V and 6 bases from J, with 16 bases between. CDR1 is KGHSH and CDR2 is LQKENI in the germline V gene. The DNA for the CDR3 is TGTGCCAGCTCACCGAATTCCGGGGTCATGGATACGCAGTATTTT. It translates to CASSPNSGVMDTQYF.

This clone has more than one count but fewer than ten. In nucleotides, the CDR3 is TGTGCCAGTAGGGACAGGCAAGAGCCCCAGCATTTT. Protein product: CASRDRQEPQHF. The chain is built from TRBV19 and TRBJ1-5; 7 bases are a match to TRBD1. This CDR3 region has 12 residues. Trimming took 6 bases from V and 8 from J; bases not matched to a gene: 4. The V gene's germline CDR1 is LNHDA and CDR2 SQIVND (reference sequence).